This TCR beta chain was recovered during a study of OX40 agonist ivuxolimab in advanced cancers. As for the study in general: Intravenous ivuxolimab was administered to patients every 2 weeks at 0.01 to 10 mg/kg. Patients achieving partial responses numbered three: one hepatocellular carcinoma case and two cutaneous melanoma cases.

The table came from immunoSEQ multiplex PCR; TCRdb's copy has only in-frame clones and leaves some out. Of 65,000 or so clones listed, about 80% are singletons. The CDR3 is made up of 16 amino acids. With 6 bases clipped from V and 2 bases from J, the junction kept 9 bases outside the gene matches. The germline gives CDR1 SNHLY, CDR2 FYNNEI. Overall study findings and caveats: Partial responders receiving 0.1-3.0 mg/kg showed among the lowest clonal expansion. CD4+ and CD8+ blood T cells expanded clonally by week 6 at 0.1 to 3.0 mg/kg.

A note on this clone: No antigen is known for it.

The specimen was CD4+ or CD8+ T cells sorted from blood, collected in a trial of the OX40 agonist ivuxolimab. The chain combines TRBV2 with TRBJ2-5, with 10 bases aligning to TRBD1. The source is an adult with an advanced solid tumor such as melanoma, head and neck, liver or kidney cancer. The CDR3 sequence is CASSPGGQGSQETQYF. In DNA, the CDR3 is TGTGCCAGCAGCCCTGGGGGACAGGGGAGTCAAGAGACCCAGTACTTC.